This paragraph reports one T cell receptor beta chain. Reverse transcribed after extraction, RNA yielded cDNA as the sequencing template. Sequenced by immunoSEQ multiplex PCR; TCRdb stores in-frame clones only, minus some. The sample has fewer than 200,000 clones, approximately 70% seen once; the top ten hold 11%. The data originate from a study of CD8+ T cells in alopecia areata. Germline CDR1 and CDR2: LNHDA and SQIVND (reference sequence). Trimming removed 5 bases from V and 1 base from J; junction bases left unmatched: 8. This CDR3 contains 15 residues. Alopecia areata patients had lesional scalp punch biopsies and peripheral blood taken from them. Sorting from PBMCs produced CD4+ and CD8+ T cells.

The source is a human donor with alopecia areata. The input for sequencing was CD8+ T cells sorted from blood, taken at week 0. This chain uses TRBV19 with TRBJ2-7; 7 bases line up with TRBD2. CDR3 sequence: CASSGRSGQSYEQYF. DNA of the CDR3: TGTGCCAGTAGTGGACGTAGCGGGCAATCCTACGAGCAGTACTTC.